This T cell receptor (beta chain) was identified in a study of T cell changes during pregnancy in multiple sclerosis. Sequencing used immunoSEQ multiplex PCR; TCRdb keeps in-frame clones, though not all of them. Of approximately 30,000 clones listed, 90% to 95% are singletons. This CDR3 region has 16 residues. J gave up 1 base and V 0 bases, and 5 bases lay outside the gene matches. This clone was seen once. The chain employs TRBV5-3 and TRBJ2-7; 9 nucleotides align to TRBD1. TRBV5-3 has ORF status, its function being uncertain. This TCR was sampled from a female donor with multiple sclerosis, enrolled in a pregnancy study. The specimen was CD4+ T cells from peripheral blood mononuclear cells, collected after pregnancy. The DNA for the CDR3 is TGTGCCAGAAGCTTGGACACAGGGACAGGGTCCTACGAGCAGTACTTC. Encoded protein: CARSLDTGTGSYEQYF.